Presented here are 22 T cell receptor beta chains from one specimen sequenced in a study of chemoradiotherapy in HPV16-positive cancers. The data were produced by immunoSEQ multiplex PCR, yet TCRdb's version contains in-frame clones alone and is incomplete. The sample consists of about 29,000 clones, roughly nine tenths of them appearing once. The specimen comprised blood, sampled from a patient who underwent chemoradiotherapy. Every receptor here comes from a human donor with HPV-associated anogenital cancer.

This clone has only one observation. The chain couples TRBV23-1 to TRBJ2-7; 13 bases are shared with TRBD2. TRBV23-1 is an ORF for which the function is uncertain. The trim removed 2 bases at V and 2 bases at J, leaving 9 bases unmatched. The CDR3 is made up of 18 amino acids. The CDR3 DNA follows: TGCGCCAGCAGTCAAGGGGCAGTACTAGCGGGAGGGCCCTACGAGCAGTACTTC. It encodes CASSQGAVLAGGPYEQYF.

The CDR3: CASSLQGAEETQYF. The CDR3, as DNA: TGTGCCAGCAGCCTACAGGGGGCGGAAGAGACCCAGTACTTC. This chain uses TRBV7-2 with TRBJ2-5; 9 bases align to TRBD1. V shed 5 bases and J 3 bases; nucleotides not matched to a gene: 4. The length of the CDR3 is 14 residues. Per the germline V gene, CDR1 is SGHTA and CDR2 is FQGNSA.

The J gene is TRBJ2-2, the V gene TRBV6-6; 10 nucleotides match TRBD1. The CDR3 is 14 amino acids. The V gene end was trimmed by 2 bases and the J gene end by 6 bases; junction bases not matched to a gene: 0. In germline, CDR1 is MNHNY, CDR2 SVGAGI (reference sequence). The CDR3 nucleotides are TGTGCCAGCAGTTACGACAGGGGGCCCGGGGAGCTGTTTTTT. Translating gives CASSYDRGPGELFF.

This sequence joins TRBV27 and TRBJ2-1, with 8 positions matching TRBD1. The CDR3 is made up of 17 amino acids. J lost 7 bases, V lost 6 bases, and 17 bases had no gene match. CDR1 is MNHEY, CDR2 SMNVEV, per germline (reference sequence). This CDR3 reads CASSPLGLQGAGNEQFF. The CDR3 DNA reads as TGTGCCAGCAGCCCACTGGGCCTGCAGGGGGCGGGGAATGAGCAGTTCTTC.

The V gene is TRBV6-6, the J gene TRBJ1-1, with D perhaps TRBD1 (6 bases). The CDR3 has 13 amino acids. CDR1 is MNHNY and CDR2 is SVGAGI in the germline V gene (reference sequence). V was shortened by 9 bases and J by 3 bases, with 14 bases between the two germline ends. The CDR3 DNA reads TGTGCCAGTACAGGGAGAGGAGACACTGAAGCTTTCTTT. This sequence encodes CASTGRGDTEAFF.

The chain is built from TRBV30 and TRBJ1-1, with 7 bases that match TRBD1. Germline CDR1 reads GTSNPN; CDR2 reads SVGIG (reference sequence). V was clipped by 1 base and J by 0 bases; unmatched bases: 5. The CDR3 loop spans 15 amino acids. The CDR3 reads CAWSGPGQMNTEAFF. DNA for the CDR3: TGTGCCTGGAGTGGGCCGGGACAGATGAACACTGAAGCTTTCTTT.

The chain has TRBV5-1 and TRBJ2-7; TRBD1 aligns across 9 bases. CDR1 SGHRS and CDR2 YFSETQ come from the germline V gene. The CDR3 has 15 amino acids. The V and J ends lost 0 bases and 3 bases, in that order; junction bases with no gene match: 4. CDR3 DNA sequence: TGCGCCAGCAGCTTGGGGGCGGGACAGGGCTACGAGCAGTACTTC. Protein: CASSLGAGQGYEQYF.

The CDR3 DNA reads TGTGCCAGCTCACTCCTGGCAGGGTTCCAAGAGACCCAGTACTTC. Translation: CASSLLAGFQETQYF. V gene TRBV18 combines with J gene TRBJ2-5; tentatively, D is TRBD1 (5 bases). Germline loops: CDR1 KGHSH, CDR2 LQKENI. The CDR3 consists of 15 residues. V was shortened by 4 bases and J by 1 base, with 13 bases between the two germline ends.

J is TRBJ1-6 and V is TRBV14, with TRBD1 matching 8 bases. J was trimmed by 8 bases and V by 4 bases; bases with no gene match: 10. The CDR3 sequence is 16 residues long. Germline V CDR1 and CDR2: SGHDN, FVKESK. In DNA form, the CDR3 reads TGTGCCAGCAGCCCACGGACAGGGCGAACTGATTCACCCCTCCACTTT. This encodes CASSPRTGRTDSPLHF.

The genes are TRBV9 and TRBJ2-2; D uncertain. CDR1 is SGDLS, CDR2 YYNGEE, per germline. With 3 bases removed from V and 0 bases from J, the gap between germline ends came to 6 bases. CDR3 length: 14 residues. The DNA for the CDR3 is TGTGCCAGCAGCGCCACGCCGAACACCGGGGAGCTGTTTTTT. Translating gives CASSATPNTGELFF. Complete variable domain (other parts from reference TRBV9 and TRBJ2-2): DSGVTQTPKHLITATGQRVTLRCSPRSGDLSVYWYQQSLDQGLQFLIQYYNGEERAKGNILERFSAQQFPDLHSELNLSSLELGDSALYFCASSATPNTGELFFGEGSRLTVL.

CDR3 sequence: CASSLYGELFF. In nucleotides, the CDR3 is TGTGCCAGCAGCTTATACGGGGAGCTGTTTTTT. The chain links TRBV7-8 to TRBJ2-2, with D uncertain. The CDR3 is made up of 11 amino acids. Trimming stripped 2 bases from V and 7 bases from J, with 2 bases between. Per the germline V gene, CDR1 is SGHVS and CDR2 is FQNEAQ.

V is TRBV5-1 and J is TRBJ1-4; 7 bases are a match to TRBD1. V shed 10 bases, J shed 5 bases, and the junction held 14 bases outside the gene matches. The length of the CDR3 is 15 residues. Germline V gene sequence: CDR1 SGHRS, CDR2 YFSETQ. The DNA of the CDR3 is TGCGCCGGAAGCAGGTCGGGACAGTCGAATGAAAAACTGTTTTTT. It codes for CAGSRSGQSNEKLFF.

The J gene is TRBJ1-2, the V gene TRBV19; 8 bases map to TRBD1. V was pared by 3 bases and J by 4 bases, with 13 bases of the junction left unmatched. The CDR3 runs 17 residues. Per germline, CDR1 LNHDA and CDR2 SQIVND (reference sequence). CDR3 nucleotides: TGTGCCAGTAGTATTCGGACAGGGAGATTATTTTTCTATGGCTACACCTTC. Its protein product is CASSIRTGRLFFYGYTF.

The CDR3: CASSLFGTMAYEQYF. In DNA, the CDR3 is TGTGCCAGCAGTTTGTTCGGGACAATGGCCTACGAGCAGTACTTC. This chain links TRBV11-2 with TRBJ2-7, with D perhaps matching TRBD1 (6 bases). In germline, CDR1 is SGHAT, CDR2 FQNNGV. V lost 6 bases, J lost 2 bases, and 17 bases lay in between. CDR3 length: 15 amino acids.

The chain has TRBV18 and TRBJ2-1; 7 bases agree with TRBD1. V was pared by 6 bases and J by 4 bases, with 6 bases of the junction left unmatched. Germline-derived CDR1 and CDR2 are KGHSH and LQKENI. The CDR3 contains 14 residues. The CDR3 loop reads CASSGTAFYNEQFF. Written as DNA, the CDR3 is TGTGCCAGCTCCGGGACAGCCTTTTACAATGAGCAGTTCTTC.

The chain joins TRBV18 to TRBJ2-7, with TRBD2 identical over 8 bases. Germline lookup yields CDR1 KGHSH and CDR2 LQKENI. The junction had 9 bases not matched to a gene; V was cut back by 2 bases and J by 6 bases. The CDR3 loop spans 15 amino acids. The DNA for the CDR3 is TGTGCCAGCTCACCAACGGGACTAGAGGGGCGCGAGCAGTACTTC. Translating gives CASSPTGLEGREQYF.

This clone has just a few counts. The chain carries TRBV6-1 and TRBJ1-6; 9 bases line up with TRBD1. The CDR3 is made up of 15 amino acids. CDR1 and CDR2 from the germline V gene are MNHNS and SASEGT. V lost 6 bases, J lost 8 bases, and 8 bases stayed unmatched. The CDR3 reads CASRSGTGNYSPLHF. CDR3 coding DNA: TGTGCCAGCAGGTCGGGGACAGGGAATTATTCACCCCTCCACTTT.

V and J are TRBV18 and TRBJ2-1, with D possibly matching TRBD2 (6 bases). V shed 2 bases and J shed 5 bases, with 10 bases lying between them. CDR3 size: 14 residues. CDR1 and CDR2 (germline): KGHSH, LQKENI. The CDR3 region is CASSPVGGDNEQFF. The CDR3 DNA reads as TGTGCCAGCTCACCAGTCGGCGGGGACAATGAGCAGTTCTTC.

This clone was observed a single time. This chain links TRBV9 with TRBJ1-2, with D unresolved. CDR3 length: 15 amino acids. CDR1 is SGDLS and CDR2 is YYNGEE in the germline V gene. Trimming took 0 bases from V and 3 from J, leaving 12 bases between them. CDR3 nucleotide sequence: TGTGCCAGCAGCGTAGGCCCGGACGTCGACTATGGCTACACCTTC. Translation: CASSVGPDVDYGYTF.

The rearrangement uses TRBV28 and TRBJ1-2; D is ambiguous. Germline V gene sequence: CDR1 MDHEN, CDR2 SYDVKM. This CDR3 has 11 residues. Trimming shortened V by 2 bases and J by 5 bases, and 3 bases separated the two germline ends. CDR3 DNA: TGTGCCAGCAGTTTACGGTATGGCTACACCTTC. Amino acid sequence: CASSLRYGYTF.

The chain has TRBV10-3 and TRBJ1-1, with D perhaps matching TRBD1 (5 bases). The V end lost 2 bases, the J end lost 3 bases, and 13 bases lay between the germline ends. CDR3 length: 15 amino acids. The germline gives CDR1 ENHRY, CDR2 SYGVKD. CDR3 sequence reads: CAISEGPGGYTEAFF. The CDR3 DNA follows: TGTGCCATCAGTGAGGGCCCCGGGGGGTACACTGAAGCTTTCTTT.

This clone was observed a few times. The CDR3 DNA reads TGCGCCAGCAGCCAAGATAGTAATCAGCCCCAGCATTTT. It is translated as CASSQDSNQPQHF. The rearrangement uses TRBV4-1 and TRBJ1-5; D is ambiguous. V was trimmed by 0 bases and J by 4 bases, leaving 4 bases between them. The CDR3 totals 13 residues. Germline V gene lookup returns CDR1 MGHRA and CDR2 YSYEKL.